This T cell receptor beta chain was profiled in a study of T-cell memory formation after mild COVID-19. CDR3 length: 14 amino acids. Germline-derived CDR1 and CDR2 are DFQATT and SNEGSKA (reference sequence). Trimming took 0 bases from V and 9 from J, leaving 15 bases between them. TCRdb re-analysed the 5' RACE reads in MiXCR, keeping a single row per CDR3 protein. Of 250,000 to 350,000 distinct CDR3 sequences listed, 13% to 15% are singletons. This clonotype was counted at least ten times. The chain has TRBV20-1 and TRBJ2-1; unclear D gene. Sequencing input: PBMCs or a T cell subset sorted from them (not recorded which). This TCR derives from a man aged 18 to 35 who had mild COVID-19 (a few samples of this study predate the infection). Cell type and time point are not known. CDR3 region: CSARDVVGMGEQFF. CDR3 sequence (DNA): TGCAGTGCTAGAGATGTTGTGGGGATGGGTGAGCAGTTCTTC.